This T cell receptor (beta chain) was recovered during a study of shared clonotypes between healthy human individuals. Whole-study results and caveats: Several donors had 5% to 6% of their naive CD4 clonotypes in common. Lower generation probabilities were found for non-shared clonotypes than for those shared by all four donors.

Running of the assay took place at deep level. Data came from immunoSEQ multiplex PCR; TCRdb stores just in-frame clones and leaves some out. The sample holds more than 900,000 clones, around 82% seen once. The germline gives CDR1 MGHRA, CDR2 YSYEKL. Trimming removed 6 bases at V and 5 bases at J, with 16 bases between. The length of the CDR3 is 15 residues. Splitting of CD4+ cells produced CD45RA+ naive and CD45RA-negative memory subsets. About this clone: No antigen is known for it.

The chain joins TRBV4-1 to TRBJ2-2; TRBD2 is a possible D gene (5 bases). The sample was memory CD4+ T cells from PBMCs. Subset here: CD45RA-negative fraction. The sequence derives from a young man in good health. Some clones in this sample may be carry-over from other donors' samples. The CDR3 sequence: CASSERSAETGELFF. CDR3 DNA: TGCGCCAGCAGTGAGCGGTCAGCAGAGACCGGGGAGCTGTTTTTT.